A single sample gave rise to the 29 T cell receptor beta chains below, sequenced in a study of cytomegalovirus exposure and HLA in healthy donors. In the PCR, 60 Vbeta and 13 Jbeta primers were used. The method was immunoSEQ multiplex PCR; TCRdb's version includes in-frame clones alone and lacks a portion of them. In the table there are just under 250,000 clones, about 80% of which are singletons. The sample consisted of PBMCs. Receptors were obtained from a woman between 40 and 50 years old in good health and CMV-seropositive.

The V gene is TRBV30, the J gene TRBJ1-2; D is undetermined. The CDR3 runs 11 residues. The V and J ends lost 1 base and 5 bases respectively, with 5 bases between them. Germline CDR1 GTSNPN, CDR2 SVGIG (reference sequence). DNA of the CDR3: TGTGCCTGGAGTGACATGTATGGCTACACCTTC. Translated, it gives CAWSDMYGYTF.

The CDR3 sequence: CASSYLAGGRNEQFF. The CDR3 nucleotides read TGCGCCAGCAGCTATTTAGCGGGGGGGCGTAATGAGCAGTTCTTC. The chain has TRBV5-1 and TRBJ2-1; 11 bases match TRBD2. With V trimmed by 3 bases and J by 7 bases, 6 bases remained unmatched. The length of the CDR3 is 15 residues. Germline CDR1 and CDR2: SGHRS and YFSETQ. The complete variable domain, with remaining parts taken from reference TRBV5-1 and TRBJ2-1, reads KAGVTQTPRYLIKTRGQQVTLSCSPISGHRSVSWYQQTPGQGLQFLFEYFSETQRNKGNFPGRFSGRQFSNSRSEMNVSTLELGDSALYLCASSYLAGGRNEQFFGPGTRLTVL.

The chain combines TRBV5-8 with TRBJ2-2, with 7 bases that match TRBD2. Germline lookup yields CDR1 SGHTS and CDR2 YDEGEE. V gave up 2 bases and J gave up 6 bases; unmatched junction bases: 4. The CDR3 length is 14 residues. The CDR3 is CASSFGTNPGELFF. Here the CDR3 DNA reads TGTGCCAGCAGCTTCGGGACTAACCCCGGGGAGCTGTTTTTT.

This sequence joins TRBV7-3 and TRBJ2-1, with TRBD2 identical over 8 bases. Germline CDR1 is SGHTA and CDR2 is FQGTGA. Trimming took 4 bases from V and 10 from J; bases not matched to a gene: 3. CDR3 length: 12 amino acids. DNA for the CDR3: TGTGCCAGCAGCTCCGGGGGGGTGGAGCAGTTCTTC. The encoded protein is CASSSGGVEQFF.

The chain carries TRBV30 and TRBJ2-7; D gene unclear. Germline V gene sequence: CDR1 GTSNPN, CDR2 SVGIG (reference sequence). The germline V and J ends were trimmed by 1 base and 6 bases, with 7 bases remaining between them. CDR3 length: 11 amino acids. CDR3 bases: TGTGCCTGGAGTGGTGTAATCGAGCAGTACTTC. Translated, it gives CAWSGVIEQYF. Complete variable domain (other parts from reference TRBV30 and TRBJ2-7): SQTIHQWPATLVQPVGSPLSLECTVEGTSNPNLYWYRQAAGRGLQLLFYSVGIGQISSEVPQNLSASRPQDRQFILSSKKLLLSDSGFYLCAWSGVIEQYFGPGTRLTVT.

This clone came up a few times. This rearrangement joins TRBV9 to TRBJ1-1; D gene uncertain. This CDR3 has 13 amino acids. Trimming took off 2 bases at V and 5 bases at J, with 10 bases between the two ends. Germline V gene sequence: CDR1 SGDLS, CDR2 YYNGEE. In DNA, the CDR3 is TGTGCCAGCAGCGTGTACGGTTCTACTGAAGCTTTCTTT. It is translated as CASSVYGSTEAFF.

This clone was recorded a few times. The chain links TRBV6-5 to TRBJ2-7; weak D call: TRBD2 (6 bases). The V end was cut by 4 bases, the J end by 2 bases, with 15 bases between. The CDR3 loop spans 15 amino acids. CDR1 is MNHEY and CDR2 is SVGAGI in the germline V gene. As DNA, the CDR3 is TGTGCCAGCAGTTCAACGCGGGGCGGAACCTACGAGCAGTACTTC. It translates to CASSSTRGGTYEQYF.

The chain has TRBV6-1 and TRBJ2-7; 11 nucleotides line up with TRBD2. Germline CDR1 reads MNHNS; CDR2 reads SASEGT. The CDR3 totals 14 residues. V lost 8 bases, J lost 4 bases, and 7 bases stayed unmatched. The CDR3 DNA is TGTGCCAGCTCAGATAGCGGGGGGGCGTACGAGCAGTACTTC. Encoded protein: CASSDSGGAYEQYF.

The rearrangement links TRBV4-1 to TRBJ2-1; TRBD2 matches 13 bases. V lost 4 bases to trimming and J lost 8 bases; unmatched junction nucleotides: 11. CDR1 is MGHRA and CDR2 is YSYEKL in the germline V gene. CDR3 length: 17 residues. The CDR3 sequence is CASSREKLAGGRDEQFF. CDR3 DNA: TGCGCCAGCAGCCGAGAAAAACTAGCGGGGGGGCGGGATGAGCAGTTCTTC.

V usage is TRBV5-1 and J usage is TRBJ2-3, with D perhaps matching TRBD2 (5 bases). The V gene lost 4 bases and the J gene lost 1 base, with 19 bases spanning the gap. The CDR3 runs to 17 residues. Germline lookup yields CDR1 SGHRS and CDR2 YFSETQ. CDR3 sequence reads: CASSVSPTSGGTDTQYF. The DNA for the CDR3 is TGCGCCAGCAGCGTCTCCCCCACTAGTGGGGGCACAGATACGCAGTATTTT. Filled out from reference TRBV5-1 and TRBJ2-3, the complete variable domain reads KAGVTQTPRYLIKTRGQQVTLSCSPISGHRSVSWYQQTPGQGLQFLFEYFSETQRNKGNFPGRFSGRQFSNSRSEMNVSTLELGDSALYLCASSVSPTSGGTDTQYFGPGTRLTVL.

This clone was recorded once. The genes are TRBV6-1 and TRBJ1-2; D is unresolved. Germline V gene lookup returns CDR1 MNHNS and CDR2 SASEGT. V was trimmed by 2 bases and J by 8 bases, leaving 15 bases between them. The CDR3 has 14 residues. The CDR3, as DNA: TGTGCCAGCAGTGAACCCGGGTGGAAAAGGGGCTACACCTTC. This codes for CASSEPGWKRGYTF.

The chain carries TRBV5-8 and TRBJ2-5, with TRBD1 matching over 7 bases. With the DNA end fitting TRBJ2-7 better, the J assignment may be wrong. The CDR3 extends over 14 amino acids. CDR1 SGHTS and CDR2 YDEGEE come from the germline V gene. The CDR3 DNA reads TGTGCCAGCAGCTTCGGGACAGACTCCTACGAGCAGTACTTC. Its translation is CASSFGTDSYEQYF.

The chain joins TRBV7-2 to TRBJ2-2; 13 bases line up with TRBD2. The CDR3 has 15 residues. The V segment lost 3 bases and the J segment 9 bases; nucleotides outside the gene matches: 4. Germline V gives CDR1 SGHTA, CDR2 FQGNSA. CDR3 residues: CASSFELAGGRELFF. CDR3 DNA sequence: TGTGCCAGCAGCTTTGAACTAGCGGGAGGGCGGGAGCTGTTTTTT.

V and J are TRBV6-1 and TRBJ1-2, with D possibly TRBD1 on 6 matching bases. The CDR3 has 14 amino acids. Germline CDR1 and CDR2: MNHNS and SASEGT. The V and J ends lost 0 bases and 8 bases respectively, with 13 bases between them. Here the CDR3 DNA reads TGTGCCAGCAGTGAAGCGGGACACCCACGGGGCTACACCTTC. This translates into CASSEAGHPRGYTF.

The rearrangement links TRBV7-8 to TRBJ1-1; 9 bases map to TRBD1. CDR3 length: 15 residues. V shed 3 bases, J shed 3 bases, and the junction held 5 bases outside the gene matches. The germline V gene encodes CDR1 SGHVS and CDR2 FQNEAQ. CDR3 loop: CASSLVGTGYTEAFF. Written as DNA, the CDR3 is TGTGCCAGCAGCTTGGTGGGGACAGGGTACACTGAAGCTTTCTTT. The complete variable domain, with remaining parts taken from reference TRBV7-8 and TRBJ1-1, reads GAGVSQSPRYKVAKRGQDVALRCDPISGHVSLFWYQQALGQGPEFLTYFQNEAQLDKSGLPSDRFFAERPEGSVSTLKIQRTQQEDSAVYLCASSLVGTGYTEAFFGQGTRLTVV.

The chain is built from TRBV7-2 and TRBJ2-5; 12 bases align to TRBD2. Trimming took 3 bases from V and 5 from J; bases not matched to a gene: 13. The CDR3 extends over 18 amino acids. Germline CDR1 and CDR2: SGHTA and FQGNSA. CDR3 sequence: CASSFRWTSGTSGETQYF. DNA of the CDR3: TGTGCCAGCAGCTTCCGTTGGACTAGCGGGACCAGCGGGGAGACCCAGTACTTC.

The rearrangement links TRBV27 to TRBJ2-5; 10 bases fit TRBD2. Germline V lookup: CDR1 MNHEY, CDR2 SMNVEV (reference sequence). The CDR3 is 15 amino acids. V shed 3 bases, J shed 5 bases, and the junction held 6 bases outside the gene matches. CDR3 sequence: CASSLASGSRETQYF. CDR3 bases: TGTGCCAGCAGTTTGGCTAGCGGGAGTAGGGAGACCCAGTACTTC.

The chain has TRBV15 and TRBJ1-1; D gene unclear. Per germline, CDR1 LNHNV and CDR2 YYDKDF (reference sequence). This CDR3 spans 14 amino acids. V was pared by 2 bases and J by 4 bases, with 11 bases between. The CDR3 sequence is CATSRPQGLTEAFF. In DNA, the CDR3 is TGTGCCACCAGCAGACCTCAAGGACTCACTGAAGCTTTCTTT.

The rearrangement links TRBV10-3 to TRBJ2-2, with D maybe TRBD1 (6 bases). This CDR3 comprises 15 residues. Deletions cut 2 bases from V and 8 bases from J, with 15 bases between. Germline V gives CDR1 ENHRY, CDR2 SYGVKD. As DNA, the CDR3 is TGTGCCATCAGTGAGCTTCCCCCAGGGGCGGGGGAGCTGTTTTTT. It specifies CAISELPPGAGELFF.

V is TRBV20-1 and J is TRBJ2-7; no reliable D call. The CDR3 has 11 amino acids. V dropped 4 bases and J dropped 4 bases, with 8 bases sitting between them. The germline V gene has CDR1 DFQATT and CDR2 SNEGSKA (reference sequence). This chain's CDR3 is CSATPRYEQYF. The CDR3, as DNA: TGCAGTGCTACCCCCAGATACGAGCAGTACTTC.

The CDR3 DNA reads TGTGCCAGCAGCGTACAGGGTGCTGGCACTGAAGCTTTCTTT. This sequence encodes CASSVQGAGTEAFF. The rearrangement joins TRBV9 to TRBJ1-1, with D tentatively TRBD1 (5 bases). The V and J ends lost 1 base and 4 bases respectively, with 11 bases between them. The germline V gene encodes CDR1 SGDLS and CDR2 YYNGEE. The CDR3 runs to 14 residues. Supplemented by reference TRBV9 and TRBJ1-1, the full variable domain reads DSGVTQTPKHLITATGQRVTLRCSPRSGDLSVYWYQQSLDQGLQFLIQYYNGEERAKGNILERFSAQQFPDLHSELNLSSLELGDSALYFCASSVQGAGTEAFFGQGTRLTVV.

The chain carries TRBV30 and TRBJ1-2, with D uncertain. Trimming cost V 2 bases and J 7 bases, with 14 bases left between them. CDR1 is GTSNPN, CDR2 SVGIG, per germline (reference sequence). The CDR3 consists of 13 residues. This CDR3 is CAWSPRRVVGYTF. As DNA, the CDR3 is TGTGCCTGGAGTCCGAGGAGGGTTGTTGGCTACACCTTC.

This clone was observed a handful of times. The genes are TRBV7-2 and TRBJ2-5; 8 positions agree with TRBD2. The junction had 9 bases not matched to a gene; V was cut back by 5 bases and J by 1 base. The V gene's germline CDR1 is SGHTA and CDR2 FQGNSA. This CDR3 spans 16 amino acids. The CDR3 coding sequence is TGTGCCAGCAGCGACACAGGTACTAGCGGCCAAGAGACCCAGTACTTC. It codes for CASSDTGTSGQETQYF. The entire variable domain, with the rest obtained from reference TRBV7-2 and TRBJ2-5, is as follows: GAGVSQSPSNKVTEKGKDVELRCDPISGHTALYWYRQSLGQGLEFLIYFQGNSAPDKSGLPSDRFSAERTGGSVSTLTIQRTQQEDSAVYLCASSDTGTSGQETQYFGPGTRLLVL.

The rearrangement links TRBV18 to TRBJ2-5, with 8 bases aligning to TRBD1. V dropped 3 bases and J dropped 5; count of bases not matched to a gene: 8. This CDR3 is 15 amino acids long. Germline-derived CDR1 and CDR2 are KGHSH and LQKENI. In nucleotides, the CDR3 is TGTGCCAGCTCACCCCAGACAGGGGATACTGAGACCCAGTACTTC. Its protein is CASSPQTGDTETQYF.

The V gene is TRBV5-1, the J gene TRBJ2-7; 8 nucleotides agree with TRBD2. The CDR3 consists of 13 residues. The germline V gene has CDR1 SGHRS and CDR2 YFSETQ. The trim removed 3 bases at V and 3 bases at J, leaving 2 bases unmatched. For the CDR3, the DNA is TGCGCCAGCAGCTACACTAGCGGCTACGAGCAGTACTTC. Protein sequence: CASSYTSGYEQYF.

Ten or more counts support this clone. This chain connects TRBV7-9 to TRBJ1-2; D not certain. There are 13 residues in the CDR3. Trimming took 5 bases from V and 4 from J, leaving 11 bases between them. Per the germline V gene, CDR1 is SEHNR and CDR2 is FQNEAQ (reference sequence). CDR3 bases: TGTGCCAGCAGCCCCAATGAGGTCTATGGCTACACCTTC. It translates to CASSPNEVYGYTF.

The V gene is TRBV5-4, the J gene TRBJ2-7; TRBD1 matches at 9 bases. Germline V gene sequence: CDR1 SGHNT, CDR2 YYREEE (reference sequence). After removal of 5 bases from V and 2 bases from J, the junction contained 14 bases not matched to a gene. The length of the CDR3 is 17 residues. CDR3 in amino acids: CASSGPGRDRDPYEQYF. CDR3 nucleotide sequence: TGTGCCAGCAGTGGCCCCGGCCGGGACAGGGACCCCTACGAGCAGTACTTC.

This rearrangement joins TRBV10-3 to TRBJ2-1; TRBD2 matches 13 bases. Germline loops: CDR1 ENHRY, CDR2 SYGVKD. J lost 9 bases, V lost 5 bases, and 4 bases had no gene match. The CDR3 is made up of 14 amino acids. Here the CDR3 DNA reads TGTGCCATCAGTCGGACTAGCGGGAGTGGTGAGCAGTTCTTC. It translates to CAISRTSGSGEQFF.

This chain links TRBV7-2 with TRBJ2-5; tentatively, D is TRBD2 (5 bases). Germline values: CDR1 SGHTA, CDR2 FQGNSA. The ends were cut back, 1 base at V and 7 bases at J, with 10 bases in the middle. The CDR3 covers 13 residues. The CDR3 loop reads CASSLEQRGTQYF. CDR3 bases: TGTGCCAGCAGCTTAGAACAACGGGGGACCCAGTACTTC. Full variable domain (outside the CDR3, taken from reference TRBV7-2 and TRBJ2-5): GAGVSQSPSNKVTEKGKDVELRCDPISGHTALYWYRQSLGQGLEFLIYFQGNSAPDKSGLPSDRFSAERTGGSVSTLTIQRTQQEDSAVYLCASSLEQRGTQYFGPGTRLLVL.